Listed here are 30 T cell receptor beta chains from one sample, sequenced in a study of CD8 T cells in Susac syndrome. The RNA, roughly 0.5 to 1 ug, was put through reverse transcription using random hexamers. Each CDR3 protein gets one entry after TCRdb re-called the immunoSEQ multiplex PCR reads with MiXCR. The sample has approximately 200,000 distinct CDR3 sequences; 80% to 95% are singletons. Sequenced material: CD8+ T cells from PBMCs. The source of these receptors is a human donor with multiple sclerosis.

This chain joins TRBV7-9 and TRBJ2-1, with D perhaps matching TRBD2 (6 bases). The CDR3 has 13 residues. Germline CDR1 reads SEHNR; CDR2 reads FQNEAQ (reference sequence). Trimming took off 5 bases at V and 9 bases at J, with 14 bases between the two ends. The DNA of the CDR3 is TGTGCCAGCAGCCTGGGGATGGGGGGTGAGCAGTTCTTC. It is translated as CASSLGMGGEQFF.

V is TRBV5-4 and J is TRBJ2-2, with 8 bases fitting TRBD1. CDR1 and CDR2 (germline): SGHNT, YYREEE (reference sequence). The V segment lost 4 bases and the J segment 3 bases; nucleotides outside the gene matches: 14. The CDR3 loop spans 18 amino acids. In DNA, the CDR3 is TGTGCCAGCAGCCTCCCAGACAGGGGCTCTCGGGACACCGGGGAGCTGTTTTTT. Its translation is CASSLPDRGSRDTGELFF.

In this sample, this clonotype turned up once. This sequence joins TRBV11-2 and TRBJ2-2; 7 positions agree with TRBD1. CDR3 size: 14 residues. Germline trimming cut 3 bases from V and 4 bases from J; bases unmatched to any gene: 2. Germline V lookup: CDR1 SGHAT, CDR2 FQNNGV. The CDR3 sequence: CASSFSGGTGELFF. CDR3 in DNA: TGTGCCAGCAGCTTCTCAGGGGGCACCGGGGAGCTGTTTTTT.

This clonotype was found once. The J gene is TRBJ2-3, the V gene TRBV4-2; D is possibly TRBD1 (5 bases). The CDR3 covers 14 residues. V shed 6 bases and J shed 3 bases, with 13 bases lying between them. The germline CDR1 and CDR2 sequences are LGHNA and YNFKEQ. The CDR3 spells CASSYQGGTDTQYF. The CDR3 DNA reads as TGTGCCAGCAGTTACCAGGGCGGAACAGATACGCAGTATTTT.

A remark on this clonotype: The junction departs from the called germline gene at one end, perhaps through a read error. The rearrangement links TRBV3-1 to TRBJ1-6; no clear D. The CDR3 sequence is 13 residues long. Germline V gene data show CDR1 as LGHDT and CDR2 as YNNKEL (reference sequence). Here the CDR3 reads CASSQRNNSPLHF. The CDR3, as DNA: TGTGCCAGCAGCCAAAGGAACAATTCCCCCCTCCACTTT.

The chain uses TRBV20-1 and TRBJ2-1, with D perhaps assigned TRBD1 or TRBD2 (5 bases each). The CDR3 totals 16 residues. Trimming removed 6 bases at V and 7 bases at J, with 25 bases between. The germline CDR1 and CDR2 sequences are DFQATT and SNEGSKA (reference sequence). Written as DNA, the CDR3 is TGCAGTGCCATGCGGTCCGGGGCAACCCGGTGGAATGAGCAGTTCTTC. This gives the protein CSAMRSGATRWNEQFF.

The rearrangement links TRBV4-2 to TRBJ1-2, with D hard to call. The CDR3 runs 15 residues. Germline V gene data show CDR1 as LGHNA and CDR2 as YNFKEQ. The V end was cut by 0 bases, the J end by 1 base, with 9 bases between. The CDR3 reads CASSQEDGNNYGYTF. The CDR3 DNA is TGTGCCAGCAGCCAAGAGGACGGAAATAACTATGGCTACACCTTC.

The J gene is TRBJ2-2, the V gene TRBV9; no clear D. V gave up 4 bases and J gave up 3 bases, with 10 bases separating them. The CDR3 length is 14 residues. Germline V gene lookup returns CDR1 SGDLS and CDR2 YYNGEE. In nucleotides, the CDR3 is TGTGCCAGCAGCTATAGAGGTGACACCGGGGAGCTGTTTTTT. Its translation is CASSYRGDTGELFF.

The rearrangement uses TRBV5-1 and TRBJ2-7, with 10 bases that match TRBD1. J gave up 2 bases and V 4 bases, and 6 bases lay outside the gene matches. The CDR3 extends over 15 amino acids. Germline-derived CDR1 and CDR2 are SGHRS and YFSETQ. CDR3 coding DNA: TGCGCCAGCAGCCCCGCCGGGACAGGGGCCTACGAGCAGTACTTC. Its protein is CASSPAGTGAYEQYF. Drawing the rest from reference TRBV5-1 and TRBJ2-7, the complete variable domain is KAGVTQTPRYLIKTRGQQVTLSCSPISGHRSVSWYQQTPGQGLQFLFEYFSETQRNKGNFPGRFSGRQFSNSRSEMNVSTLELGDSALYLCASSPAGTGAYEQYFGPGTRLTVT.

The V call is TRBV20-1, the J call TRBJ1-4, with D possibly TRBD1 on 6 matching bases. Trimming removed 0 bases from V and 6 bases from J, with 14 bases in between. The CDR3 spans 15 residues. CDR1 and CDR2 from the germline V gene are DFQATT and SNEGSKA (reference sequence). In DNA form, the CDR3 reads TGCAGTGCTAGAGAGGGCAGGGGTGGAGATGAAAAACTGTTTTTT. It specifies CSAREGRGGDEKLFF.

In nucleotides, the CDR3 is TGTGCCAGCAGTTTATATCAGGGGGTAGGGATGGGAGAGCAGTACTTC. Translation gives CASSLYQGVGMGEQYF. The V and J genes are TRBV27 and TRBJ2-7, with 7 bases identical to TRBD1. Germline V lookup: CDR1 MNHEY, CDR2 SMNVEV (reference sequence). V lost 1 base to trimming and J lost 7 bases; unmatched junction nucleotides: 13. The CDR3 consists of 16 residues.

The V gene is TRBV9, the J gene TRBJ2-1; D gene uncertain. Germline V lookup: CDR1 SGDLS, CDR2 YYNGEE. V dropped 1 base and J dropped 2 bases, with 10 bases sitting between them. This CDR3 has 15 amino acids. The CDR3 region is CASSVSRGPYNEQFF. Written as DNA, the CDR3 is TGTGCCAGCAGCGTATCCCGAGGTCCCTACAATGAGCAGTTCTTC. Together with reference TRBV9 and TRBJ2-1, the CDR3 gives the full variable domain: DSGVTQTPKHLITATGQRVTLRCSPRSGDLSVYWYQQSLDQGLQFLIQYYNGEERAKGNILERFSAQQFPDLHSELNLSSLELGDSALYFCASSVSRGPYNEQFFGPGTRLTVL.

The chain has TRBV3-1 and TRBJ2-2, with D possibly matching TRBD1 (7 bases). This CDR3 is built from 15 residues. Germline V gives CDR1 LGHDT, CDR2 YNNKEL (reference sequence). Trimming stripped 1 base from V and 5 bases from J, with 11 bases between. CDR3 region: CASSQVAGQTGELFF. CDR3 coding DNA: TGTGCCAGCAGCCAAGTGGCGGGACAGACCGGGGAGCTGTTTTTT. Supplemented by reference TRBV3-1 and TRBJ2-2, the full variable domain reads DTAVSQTPKYLVTQMGNDKSIKCEQNLGHDTMYWYKQDSKKFLKIMFSYNNKELIINETVPNRFSPKSPDKAHLNLHINSLELGDSAVYFCASSQVAGQTGELFFGEGSRLTVL.

The chain employs TRBV9 and TRBJ1-1; perhaps TRBD1 as D (5 bases). V gave up 3 bases and J gave up 4 bases, with 13 bases separating them. Germline CDR1 reads SGDLS; CDR2 reads YYNGEE. The length of the CDR3 is 14 residues. CDR3 in amino acids: CASSDPTGSTEAFF. The CDR3 nucleotides read TGTGCCAGCAGCGACCCTACAGGTTCCACTGAAGCTTTCTTT.

The chain uses TRBV12-3 or TRBV12-4 and TRBJ2-5; 10 bases agree with TRBD1. The J segment lost 5 bases and the V segment lost 4 bases, leaving 10 bases of the junction unmatched. The CDR3 loop spans 16 amino acids. The CDR3 loop is CASSSPDRGVGETQYF. CDR3 DNA sequence: TGTGCCAGCAGTTCCCCGGACAGGGGGGTAGGTGAGACCCAGTACTTC.

CDR3 sequence: CASSRGGSEAFF. The CDR3 DNA sequence: TGCGCCAGCAGTCGTGGGGGGTCTGAAGCTTTCTTT. J is TRBJ1-1 and V is TRBV5-1; a weak D match, TRBD1 (5 bases). Germline V gives CDR1 SGHRS, CDR2 YFSETQ. Trimming stripped 5 bases from V and 6 bases from J, with 11 bases between. This CDR3 spans 12 amino acids.

The chain carries TRBV4-3 and TRBJ1-3; D is ambiguous. Germline V lookup: CDR1 LGHNA, CDR2 YSLEER. The length of the CDR3 is 14 residues. Trimming removed 4 bases at V and 0 bases at J, with 7 bases between. This CDR3 reads CASSPRSSGNTIYF. CDR3 DNA sequence: TGCGCCAGCAGCCCCCGCAGCTCTGGAAACACCATATATTTT.

This chain connects TRBV20-1 to TRBJ2-1; unclear D gene. From germline, CDR1 is DFQATT and CDR2 SNEGSKA (reference sequence). Trimming took 1 base from V and 4 from J, leaving 17 bases between them. This CDR3 comprises 16 residues. The DNA for the CDR3 is TGCAGTGCTAGAGCAATTCGCAACTACCGGTACAATGAGCAGTTCTTC. It yields the protein CSARAIRNYRYNEQFF.

The chain combines TRBV10-2 with TRBJ2-1; D call uncertain. V lost 2 bases, J lost 3 bases, and 11 bases lay in between. The germline V gene encodes CDR1 WSHSY and CDR2 SAAADI. This CDR3 comprises 15 residues. The CDR3 DNA follows: TGCGCCAGCAGTGAGGGTTCGCCCAACTACAATGAGCAGTTCTTC. It codes for CASSEGSPNYNEQFF.

The J gene is TRBJ1-1, the V gene TRBV9; D gene unclear. Germline loops: CDR1 SGDLS, CDR2 YYNGEE. CDR3 size: 14 residues. The germline V and J ends were trimmed by 0 bases and 4 bases, with 10 bases remaining between them. In DNA form, the CDR3 reads TGTGCCAGCAGCGTAGGAACTTTTAGCACTGAAGCTTTCTTT. Amino acids: CASSVGTFSTEAFF.

The rearrangement uses TRBV30 and TRBJ2-7, with a possible D match to TRBD1 (7 bases). CDR3 length equals 13 residues. V was pared by 3 bases and J by 2 bases, with 11 bases between. Germline V CDR1 and CDR2: GTSNPN, SVGIG (reference sequence). The CDR3 DNA reads TGTGCCTGGAGGGGCGGGACAGCCTACGAGCAGTACTTC. This translates into CAWRGGTAYEQYF.

The chain links TRBV6-5 to TRBJ2-1, with D possibly TRBD2 on 7 matching bases. The CDR3 contains 15 residues. V was trimmed by 3 bases and J by 6 bases, leaving 15 bases between them. From germline, CDR1 is MNHEY and CDR2 SVGAGI. This CDR3 reads CASSYRGGGGNEQFF. The CDR3 DNA is TGTGCCAGCAGTTATAGGGGAGGGGGTGGCAATGAGCAGTTCTTC.

V is TRBV5-6 and J is TRBJ2-3; 8 bases map to TRBD1. The J call may be in error: the DNA end matches TRBJ1-5 better. Germline V gives CDR1 SGHDT, CDR2 YYEEEE. There are 13 residues in the CDR3. The CDR3 is CASGRTGFEAQHF. DNA of the CDR3: TGTGCCAGCGGACGGACAGGGTTTGAGGCGCAGCATTTT.

The chain employs TRBV29-1 and TRBJ2-7, with a tentative D call TRBD1 (5 bases). Germline loops: CDR1 SQVTM, CDR2 ANQGSEA. The CDR3 contains 11 residues. Trimming removed 4 bases from V and 3 bases from J, with 7 bases in between. The CDR3 region has the DNA TGCAGCGTTGTCAGGGACTACGAGCAGTACTTC. Its translation is CSVVRDYEQYF.

This chain joins TRBV29-1 and TRBJ2-1, with D maybe TRBD1 (5 bases). The CDR3 sequence is 11 residues long. V shed 3 bases and J shed 8 bases, with 8 bases lying between them. Per germline, CDR1 SQVTM and CDR2 ANQGSEA. CDR3 sequence: CSVDQGDEQFF. In nucleotides, the CDR3 is TGCAGCGTTGACCAGGGCGATGAGCAGTTCTTC.

The V gene is TRBV25-1, the J gene TRBJ1-6, with 8 bases that match TRBD1. V shed 6 bases and J 10 bases; nucleotides not matched to a gene: 11. The CDR3 is 15 residues long. Germline assignment: CDR1 MGHDK and CDR2 SYGVNS. As DNA, the CDR3 is TGTGCCAGCAGAGAGGACAGGGCAGGTGGGTCACCCCTCCACTTT. Encoded protein: CASREDRAGGSPLHF.

The rearrangement uses TRBV11-1 and TRBJ2-5, with TRBD2 identical over 8 bases. CDR1 is SGHAT, CDR2 FQDESV, per germline (reference sequence). V lost 5 bases and J lost 3; bases outside the gene matches: 23. The CDR3 spans 20 residues. For the CDR3, the DNA is TGTGCCAGCAGCAAAGAATCCTCCAGCGTGGTAGCGGGATATAAAGAGACCCAGTACTTC. It specifies CASSKESSSVVAGYKETQYF.

This clonotype was picked up a small number of times. This chain links TRBV6-1 with TRBJ1-1; D unresolved. CDR3 size: 10 residues. Germline CDR1 MNHNS, CDR2 SASEGT. V was cut by 3 bases and J by 7 bases, with 3 bases left in between. CDR3 nucleotide sequence: TGTGCCAGCAGTGAGGGTGAAGCTTTCTTT. This gives the protein CASSEGEAFF.

The chain recombines TRBV12-3 or TRBV12-4 with TRBJ1-1, with 8 bases identical to TRBD1. With V trimmed by 5 bases and J by 8 bases, 4 bases remained unmatched. The CDR3 has 12 amino acids. In DNA form, the CDR3 reads TGTGCCAGCAGTCGACAGGGGTGGGAAGCTTTCTTT. This encodes CASSRQGWEAFF.

The chain uses TRBV27 and TRBJ1-1, with D uncertain. Trimming took off 2 bases at V and 5 bases at J, with 9 bases between the two ends. Germline CDR1 MNHEY, CDR2 SMNVEV (reference sequence). The CDR3 totals 13 residues. The CDR3 reads CASSLGVLTEAFF. DNA for the CDR3: TGTGCCAGCAGTTTAGGGGTTCTTACTGAAGCTTTCTTT.